What follows are 21 T cell receptor beta chains derived from one specimen sequenced in a study of T cells in Graves' hyperthyroidism and ophthalmopathy. RNA transcripts yielded amplified TCR beta CDR3 regions. Researchers ran a first-round RT-PCR on the TCR CDR3 using the HTBI primer set. Each CDR3 protein is one row after TCRdb ran MiXCR on the multiplex PCR reads. The data show more than 350,000 distinct CDR3 sequences, about 15% seen once. Specimen: blood. The receptors originated from a woman between 25 and 40 years old with Graves' hyperthyroidism.

The chain recombines TRBV28 with TRBJ1-5; D uncertain. The germline V gene encodes CDR1 MDHEN and CDR2 SYDVKM. V dropped 2 bases and J dropped 7 bases, with 6 bases sitting between them. CDR3 size: 12 residues. CDR3 amino acids: CASSLIPQPQHF. Written as DNA, the CDR3 is TGTGCCAGCAGTTTAATTCCGCAGCCCCAGCATTTT.

This clonotype was counted a few times. The chain recombines TRBV9 with TRBJ2-3; 8 bases match TRBD2. Germline trimming cut 4 bases from V and 3 bases from J; bases unmatched to any gene: 13. CDR3 length equals 17 residues. Germline CDR1 SGDLS, CDR2 YYNGEE. CDR3 protein: CASSPYPGLVVTDTQYF. For the CDR3, the DNA is TGTGCCAGCAGCCCATACCCGGGACTAGTGGTAACAGATACGCAGTATTTT. Using reference TRBV9 and TRBJ2-3 for the parts outside the CDR3, the full variable domain is DSGVTQTPKHLITATGQRVTLRCSPRSGDLSVYWYQQSLDQGLQFLIQYYNGEERAKGNILERFSAQQFPDLHSELNLSSLELGDSALYFCASSPYPGLVVTDTQYFGPGTRLTVL.

The chain uses TRBV7-9 and TRBJ1-2; TRBD1 aligns across 8 bases. The length of the CDR3 is 16 residues. The trim removed 5 bases at V and 2 bases at J, leaving 10 bases unmatched. Germline loops: CDR1 SEHNR, CDR2 FQNEAQ (reference sequence). CDR3 nucleotides: TGTGCCAGCAGCCCTTGGGGGGACAGGTCCAACTATGGCTACACCTTC. Protein sequence: CASSPWGDRSNYGYTF.

This clonotype has a count of ten or more. The chain joins TRBV28 to TRBJ1-5; tentative D call: TRBD1 (6 bases). Germline loops: CDR1 MDHEN, CDR2 SYDVKM. The CDR3 runs 14 residues. V lost 8 bases, J lost 0 bases, and 11 bases lay in between. CDR3 sequence: CASVRQVSNQPQHF. In nucleotides, the CDR3 is TGTGCCAGCGTTAGACAGGTTAGCAATCAGCCCCAGCATTTT.

The chain couples TRBV20-1 to TRBJ2-5; D not resolved. This CDR3 spans 15 amino acids. Trimming shortened V by 3 bases and J by 4 bases, and 18 bases separated the two germline ends. CDR1 and CDR2 (germline): DFQATT, SNEGSKA (reference sequence). The CDR3 coding sequence is TGCAGTGCTAGGTCGTACAGAGACCGACGAGAGACCCAGTACTTC. It specifies CSARSYRDRRETQYF.

This clonotype was recorded a few times. The chain employs TRBV5-1 and TRBJ2-1, with 11 nucleotides matching TRBD2. This CDR3 is built from 17 residues. The ends lost 3 bases at V and 0 bases at J; junction bases unmatched: 5. Germline assignment: CDR1 SGHRS and CDR2 YFSETQ. The CDR3 region has the DNA TGCGCCAGCAGCTCCGGGACTAGCGGCTACTCCTACAATGAGCAGTTCTTC. Its protein is CASSSGTSGYSYNEQFF. Full variable domain (remainder filled in from reference TRBV5-1 and TRBJ2-1): KAGVTQTPRYLIKTRGQQVTLSCSPISGHRSVSWYQQTPGQGLQFLFEYFSETQRNKGNFPGRFSGRQFSNSRSEMNVSTLELGDSALYLCASSSGTSGYSYNEQFFGPGTRLTVL.

The CDR3 DNA reads TGTGCCAGCAGCTTCTCAGTCGAGTTGATTTTTTCACCCCTCCACTTT. It translates to CASSFSVELIFSPLHF. The genes are TRBV11-2 and TRBJ1-6; D not resolved. Germline-derived CDR1 and CDR2 are SGHAT and FQNNGV. Trimming removed 3 bases from V and 9 bases from J, with 18 bases in between. The CDR3 contains 16 residues. Complete variable domain (other parts from reference TRBV11-2 and TRBJ1-6): EAGVAQSPRYKIIEKRQSVAFWCNPISGHATLYWYQQILGQGPKLLIQFQNNGVVDDSQLPKDRFSAERLKGVDSTLKIQPAKLEDSAVYLCASSFSVELIFSPLHFGNGTRLTVT.

In its sample, this clonotype was seen a few times. The chain uses TRBV3-1 and TRBJ1-4, with 8 bases that match TRBD1. The V gene's germline CDR1 is LGHDT and CDR2 YNNKEL (reference sequence). The CDR3 consists of 15 residues. The trim removed 4 bases at V and 8 bases at J, leaving 9 bases unmatched. CDR3 sequence (DNA): TGTGCCAGCAGCCGAGTCGGACAGGGAGAGGAAAAACTGTTTTTT. Amino acid sequence: CASSRVGQGEEKLFF.

This clonotype was seen at least ten times. DNA of the CDR3: TGCAGTGCCACGGGACAGACCTACGAGCAGTACTTC. Translation: CSATGQTYEQYF. The rearrangement joins TRBV20-1 to TRBJ2-7, with 7 nucleotides matching TRBD1. This CDR3 has 12 amino acids. Germline lookup yields CDR1 DFQATT and CDR2 SNEGSKA (reference sequence). Trimming cost V 6 bases and J 2 bases; bases outside gene matches: 4.

This clonotype has just a few counts. CDR3 in DNA: TGCAGCGCCAGGACAGGGGCAAACTATGGCTACACCTTC. Protein: CSARTGANYGYTF. The chain couples TRBV29-1 to TRBJ1-2; 9 bases align to TRBD1. Losses at the gene ends were 7 bases for V and 2 bases for J; bases not matched to a gene: 5. There are 13 residues in the CDR3. Germline CDR1 and CDR2: SQVTM and ANQGSEA.

This clonotype was seen only once. Since a much larger clone is just one base distant, this may be a read error. V is TRBV12-3 or TRBV12-4 and J is TRBJ1-5; the match to TRBD1 covers 9 bases. Judging by the DNA end, TRBJ2-3 fits better; the J call may be wrong. This CDR3 has 14 amino acids. CDR3 sequence (DNA): TGTGCCAGCAGGTTGACAGGGGGGAATCAGCCCCAGTATTTT. This encodes CASRLTGGNQPQYF.

This clonotype was recorded only once. The rearrangement links TRBV15 to TRBJ1-1, with unresolved D. Trimming removed 0 bases from V and 4 bases from J, with 15 bases in between. Per germline, CDR1 LNHNV and CDR2 YYDKDF (reference sequence). This CDR3 region has 16 residues. As DNA, the CDR3 is TGTGCCACCAGCAGAGATAGGGCGGGCGGTAGCACTGAAGCTTTCTTT. Translating gives CATSRDRAGGSTEAFF. Combining the CDR3 with reference TRBV15 and TRBJ1-1 gives the whole variable domain DAMVIQNPRYQVTQFGKPVTLSCSQTLNHNVMYWYQQKSSQAPKLLFHYYDKDFNNEADTPDNFQSRRPNTSFCFLDIRSPGLGDTAMYLCATSRDRAGGSTEAFFGQGTRLTVV.

This clonotype was observed a handful of times. This chain connects TRBV24-1 to TRBJ2-7; D call uncertain. The CDR3 is 13 residues long. V lost 7 bases and J lost 1, with 10 bases in between. Germline lookup yields CDR1 KGHDR and CDR2 SFDVKD. The CDR3 region is CATSGRRSYEQYF. The CDR3, as DNA: TGTGCCACCAGCGGGCGCCGGTCCTACGAGCAGTACTTC.

This chain connects TRBV6-1 to TRBJ2-3; 8 bases align to TRBD1. The CDR3 has 13 residues. Germline V gene lookup returns CDR1 MNHNS and CDR2 SASEGT. The V gene end was trimmed by 7 bases and the J gene end by 5 bases; junction bases not matched to a gene: 5. In DNA, the CDR3 is TGTGCCAGCACCCACACAGGGGGAGATACGCAGTATTTT. It yields the protein CASTHTGGDTQYF.

The table lists this clonotype with a few counts. The CDR3 region is CASSLAWIAGEYEQYF. Here the CDR3 DNA reads TGTGCCAGCAGCTTGGCCTGGATAGCGGGAGAGTACGAGCAGTACTTC. V gene TRBV28 combines with J gene TRBJ2-7; TRBD2 matches at 9 bases. V trimming: 6 bases; J trimming: 4 bases; junction bases outside the gene matches: 13. CDR3 length equals 16 residues. The germline V gene encodes CDR1 MDHEN and CDR2 SYDVKM.

The table lists this clonotype with many counts. The chain links TRBV3-1 to TRBJ1-2, with TRBD1 matching 7 bases. V shed 4 bases, J shed 8 bases, and the junction held 13 bases outside the gene matches. Germline V gene data show CDR1 as LGHDT and CDR2 as YNNKEL (reference sequence). The CDR3 length is 15 residues. The DNA of the CDR3 is TGTGCCAGCAGCCCTGGACAGGTGGGAGCGTGGGGCTACACCTTC. Its protein product is CASSPGQVGAWGYTF.

In its sample, this clonotype was seen many times. The CDR3 bases are TGTGCCACCAGGGAGGGGTTAAGAGAGGTGGATACGCAGTATTTT. It codes for CATREGLREVDTQYF. The chain links TRBV15 to TRBJ2-3, with D possibly TRBD2 on 6 matching bases. Deletions cut 6 bases from V and 6 bases from J, with 19 bases between. Germline assignment: CDR1 LNHNV and CDR2 YYDKDF (reference sequence). The CDR3 totals 15 residues.

This clonotype was seen more than once but under ten times. The rearrangement links TRBV7-9 to TRBJ1-2, with D perhaps TRBD1 (5 bases). The CDR3 covers 13 residues. Germline loops: CDR1 SEHNR, CDR2 FQNEAQ (reference sequence). The germline V and J ends were trimmed by 3 bases and 4 bases, with 9 bases remaining between them. This chain's CDR3 is CASSFSGFYGYTF. CDR3 nucleotide sequence: TGTGCCAGCAGCTTTTCAGGGTTCTATGGCTACACCTTC. The full variable domain, with the rest looked up from reference TRBV7-9 and TRBJ1-2, is DTGVSQNPRHKITKRGQNVTFRCDPISEHNRLYWYRQTLGQGPEFLTYFQNEAQLEKSRLLSDRFSAERPKGSFSTLEIQRTEQGDSAMYLCASSFSGFYGYTFGSGTRLTVV.

This clonotype was recorded many times. The chain links TRBV28 to TRBJ2-2; 14 bases agree with TRBD2. The CDR3 covers 17 residues. CDR1 and CDR2 from the germline V gene are MDHEN and SYDVKM. J gave up 5 bases and V 6 bases, and 8 bases lay outside the gene matches. This chain's CDR3 is CASSPGTSGRRTGELFF. CDR3 coding DNA: TGTGCCAGCAGCCCTGGGACTAGCGGGAGACGGACCGGGGAGCTGTTTTTT.

This clonotype was seen repeatedly, ten times or more. The chain has TRBV12-3 or TRBV12-4 and TRBJ2-4, with D possibly matching TRBD1 (5 bases). CDR3 length equals 15 residues. Trimming stripped 1 base from V and 0 bases from J, with 7 bases between. The CDR3 protein is CASSLGGVAKNIQYF. The CDR3 region has the DNA TGTGCCAGCAGTTTAGGGGGCGTAGCCAAAAACATTCAGTACTTC.

V and J are TRBV20-1 and TRBJ1-5; 9 bases line up with TRBD1. The CDR3 has 18 amino acids. The V gene's germline CDR1 is DFQATT and CDR2 SNEGSKA (reference sequence). J was trimmed by 6 bases and V by 2 bases; bases with no gene match: 17. CDR3 in DNA: TGCAGTGCTAGATCAAGGCTAACAGGGGGCAGTTTGAGTCAGCCCCAGCATTTT. Its protein product is CSARSRLTGGSLSQPQHF.